Included here is one T cell receptor (beta chain) sequence, with context. This receptor's antigen is unknown. No much larger clonotype is one base removed from it; base qualities were not supplied. The record originates from a study of blood T cell repertoires in COVID-19 (dated by TCRdb to 2018 to 2021). About the full investigation: Collaborator samples came from the United States, Italy and Spain and covered acute and convalescent phases of COVID-19. The material from the prospective study consisted of cDNA or gDNA derived from T cells, B-cell-depleted T cells, or PBMCs. The dataset comprised deeply sampled blood TCRbeta repertoires from subjects exposed to, actively infected with, or recovered from COVID-19. A freely available public database, intended as a resource for researchers studying the immune response to SARS-CoV-2, is where the repertoires were released. The samples were drawn from the first 160 participants of the ongoing ImmuneRACE study and from under 1,500 subjects provided by 6 global collaborators. The sample metadata nearly always contained a de-identified subject ID, COVID-19 status, age in years and sex. Where HLA class I and class II types were available, the types were taken from metadata supplied by the sample provider, not from assay-based typing.

TCRbeta CDR3 regions were amplified from genomic DNA by means of the immunoSEQ Assay, a bias-controlled multiplex PCR. Per the original workflow: Within the assay, amplification of reference gene primers was used to estimate how many nucleated cells each sample contained. To quantify the absolute abundance of each unique TCRbeta CDR3 rearrangement, sequence reads were collapsed and filtered. Productive Simpson clonality was computed per sample as the square root of Simpson's diversity index over productive rearrangements. Not all clones reach the TCRdb copy of this immuneACCESS table, which keeps in-frame sequences only. Checked studies attribute under half of the gap to unresolved V genes and leave the rest unexplained. Clone size and V and J calls were adopted from that table, with D and trimming inferred from the DNA. The sample table shows 270,000 or so clones, and about 91% are seen once. Around 1.2% of the sample goes to the ten largest clones.

The germline V gene (reference sequence) gives CDR1 as LGHDT and CDR2 as YNNKEL. Measured from the cysteine to the phenylalanine, the CDR3 is 15 residues long. CDR3 DNA is the only sequence kept; it has 45 bases, read in frame from the first base. Trimmed from V: 4 bases; trimmed from J: 8 bases; junction bases lacking a gene match: 12. What the work shows at the level of the full study, not this receptor alone: Clinical and demographic metadata were provided uncurated, with the amount varying by source and participant.

Enrolling through a virtual design, the prospective study's participants ranged in age from roughly 18 to 90 years and lived across roughly 24 United States geographic areas. In the prospective study, participants were assigned to cohorts based on the clinical history participants reported in a screening survey and a study questionnaire. In the prospective study, mobile phlebotomists collected whole blood, serum and a nasopharyngeal or oropharyngeal swab from each participant. Additional blood draws and questionnaires over an approximately 2-month period could optionally be provided by prospective study participants. Prospective study blood samples were shipped either frozen or at room temperature before DNA extraction.

The chain was built from TRBV3-1 (or the pseudogene TRBV3-2) and TRBJ1-1; 8 bases in between match TRBD1. The sequenced material came from PBMCs or T cells enriched from blood (not recorded which). The TCR was taken from a woman aged 40-49 years with acute COVID-19. The nucleotides read TGTGCCAGCAGCCGTAGGGGCGGCCGGACAGGGGAAGCTTTCTTT. Its protein reads: CASSRRGGRTGEAFF.